The next 9 T cell receptor beta chains were all read from a single sample in a study of T cell clonality in common variable immunodeficiency. Clones were sequenced by immunoSEQ multiplex PCR, and TCRdb holds only the in-frame ones, with some missing. This repertoire holds fewer than 55,000 clones, and none appear only once. The sample was peripheral blood mononuclear cells. The receptors were sampled from a person aged 18 to 70 in good health.

This clone appeared many times. With the read ending 3 residues before the CDR3 end, the germline J gene is used to fill in that end. V is TRBV28 and J is TRBJ2-2; D is unresolved. The CDR3 is made up of 12 amino acids. Germline V gene data show CDR1 as MDHEN and CDR2 as SYDVKM. The V gene lost 5 bases and the J gene lost 6 bases, with 7 bases spanning the gap. The CDR3 DNA, read in part, is TGTGCCAGCAGTGTCAAGGCCGGGGAG. Translation gives CASSVKAGE. The full CDR3 protein is CASSVKAGELFF.

This clone was picked up many times. A junction end diverges from the germline sequence, so it may reflect a read error. The sequence runs out 3 residues before the end of the CDR3; the remainder is reconstructed from the germline J gene. The chain combines TRBV5-1 with TRBJ1-1; D may be TRBD1 (6 bases). The CDR3 is 12 amino acids. The germline V gene has CDR1 SGHRS and CDR2 YFSETQ. The sequenced CDR3 bases are TGCGCCAACAGCTTGGGGGCATCTGAA. The encoded protein is CANSLGASE. In full, the CDR3 is CANSLGASEAFF.

This clone was recorded many times. The read falls 3 residues short of the CDR3 end, and the missing part is taken from the germline J gene. This sequence joins TRBV5-1 and TRBJ1-5, with TRBD1 matching 9 bases. The length of the CDR3 is 13 residues. V gave up 4 bases and J gave up 5 bases; unmatched junction bases: 1. Germline CDR1 reads SGHRS; CDR2 reads YFSETQ. CDR3 in amino acids: CASSTGGDQPQHF. The DNA read from the CDR3 is TGCGCCAGCAGCACAGGGGGCGATCAGCCC.

This clone has ten or more counts. The CDR3 goes on 3 residues after the read ends, and that part is filled in from the germline J gene. The chain recombines TRBV20-1 with TRBJ2-5; 14 nucleotides line up with TRBD2. Germline V gene sequence: CDR1 DFQATT, CDR2 SNEGSKA (reference sequence). The CDR3 runs to 16 residues. The V segment lost 3 bases and the J segment 3 bases; nucleotides outside the gene matches: 6. CDR3 sequence reads: CSASDLTSGREETQYF. CDR3 DNA (partial): TGCAGTGCTAGCGATTTGACTAGCGGGAGGGAAGAGACC.

Points on this clone: The read is 3 residues too short to cover the CDR3 end, so that end is filled in from the germline J gene. This chain joins TRBV2 and TRBJ1-5, with TRBD1 identical over 7 bases. The CDR3 extends over 15 amino acids. Germline loops: CDR1 SNHLY, CDR2 FYNNEI. V lost 7 bases to trimming and J lost 1 base; unmatched junction nucleotides: 7. This CDR3 is CASTGPTGSNQPQHF. CDR3 DNA, as far as it was read: TGTGCCAGCACGGGACCGACAGGGAGCAATCAGCCC.

In this sample, this clone turned up a few times. The read gets to within 3 residues of the CDR3 end, and the germline J gene fills in the rest. The chain is built from TRBV11-2 and TRBJ2-7, with a possible D match to TRBD1 (5 bases). Trimming cost V 6 bases and J 3 bases, with 15 bases left between them. Germline V gene sequence: CDR1 SGHAT, CDR2 FQNNGV. This CDR3 spans 14 amino acids. Partial CDR3 DNA: TGTGCCAGCAGTCGATCCAGGGAAGGCTACGAG. Its translation: CASSRSREGYE. The full-length CDR3 reads as CASSRSREGYEQYF.

This clone was detected many times. The read falls 3 residues short of the CDR3 end, and the missing part is taken from the germline J gene. The rearrangement uses TRBV6-1 and TRBJ2-7, with 7 bases matching TRBD1. Germline V lookup: CDR1 MNHNS, CDR2 SASEGT. V was pared by 5 bases and J by 2 bases, with 12 bases of the junction left unmatched. The CDR3 totals 16 residues. The part of the CDR3 DNA that was read is TGTGCCAGCAGTCAAGAAAGAAAGACAGGGACCTACGAG. It yields the protein CASSQERKTGTYE. The whole CDR3 is CASSQERKTGTYEQYF.

This clone came up a few times. Incomplete CDR3 DNA: TGTGCCAGCTCACGAAGGACTAGCGGGAGTAGTACCGGGGAG. Translation: CASSRRTSGSSTGE. The whole CDR3 region reads CASSRRTSGSSTGELFF. The chain combines TRBV18 with TRBJ2-2, with TRBD2 matching 13 bases. From the germline J gene comes the end of the CDR3, since the read stops 3 residues before it. Unmatched junction bases numbered 7, after V lost 4 bases and J lost 5 bases. This CDR3 region has 17 residues. The germline V gene has CDR1 KGHSH and CDR2 LQKENI.

CDR3 DNA, as far as it was read: TGCGCCAGCAGCTCCGGCGGGGCAGCGAACACTGAA. Translation gives CASSSGGAANTE. The entire CDR3 reads CASSSGGAANTEAFF. This chain uses TRBV5-1 with TRBJ1-1, with a possible D match to TRBD1 (5 bases). Read coverage stops 3 residues before the CDR3 terminus; the germline J gene supplies the remainder. This CDR3 is 15 amino acids long. With 3 bases removed from V and 1 base from J, the gap between germline ends came to 13 bases. Looked up from germline, CDR1 is SGHRS and CDR2 is YFSETQ. The variable domain in full, completed from reference TRBV5-1 and TRBJ1-1, reads KAGVTQTPRYLIKTRGQQVTLSCSPISGHRSVSWYQQTPGQGLQFLFEYFSETQRNKGNFPGRFSGRQFSNSRSEMNVSTLELGDSALYLCASSSGGAANTEAFFGQGTRLTVV.